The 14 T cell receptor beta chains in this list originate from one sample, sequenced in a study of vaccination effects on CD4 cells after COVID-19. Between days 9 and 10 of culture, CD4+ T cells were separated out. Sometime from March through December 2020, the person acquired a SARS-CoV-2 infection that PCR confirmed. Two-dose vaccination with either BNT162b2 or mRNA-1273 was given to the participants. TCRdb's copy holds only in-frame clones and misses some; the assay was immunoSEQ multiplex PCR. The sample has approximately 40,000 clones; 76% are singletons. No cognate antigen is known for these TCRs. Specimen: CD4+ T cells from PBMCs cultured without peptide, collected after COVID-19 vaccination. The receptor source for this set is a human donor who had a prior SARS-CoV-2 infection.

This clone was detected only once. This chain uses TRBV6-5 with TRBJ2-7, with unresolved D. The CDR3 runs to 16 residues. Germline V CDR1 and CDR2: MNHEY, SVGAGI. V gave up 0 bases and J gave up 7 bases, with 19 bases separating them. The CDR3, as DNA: TGTGCCAGCAGTTACTCGTTCGCCTCTCCCGGGTTTGAGCAGTACTTC. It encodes CASSYSFASPGFEQYF.

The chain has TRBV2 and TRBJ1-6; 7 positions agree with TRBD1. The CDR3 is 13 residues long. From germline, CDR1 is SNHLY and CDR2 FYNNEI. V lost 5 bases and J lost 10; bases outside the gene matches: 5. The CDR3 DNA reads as TGTGCCAGCAGTCCCACAGGGGACTCACCCCTCCACTTT. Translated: CASSPTGDSPLHF. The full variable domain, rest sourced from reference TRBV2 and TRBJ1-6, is EPEVTQTPSHQVTQMGQEVILRCVPISNHLYFYWYRQILGQKVEFLVSFYNNEISEKSEIFDDQFSVERPDGSNFTLKIRSTKLEDSAMYFCASSPTGDSPLHFGNGTRLTVT.

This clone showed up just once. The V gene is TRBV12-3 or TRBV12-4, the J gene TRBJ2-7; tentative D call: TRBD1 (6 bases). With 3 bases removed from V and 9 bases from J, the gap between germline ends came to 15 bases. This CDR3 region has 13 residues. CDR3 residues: CASSLGRGLRQYF. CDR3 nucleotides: TGTGCCAGCAGTTTGGGCAGGGGCCTGAGGCAGTACTTC.

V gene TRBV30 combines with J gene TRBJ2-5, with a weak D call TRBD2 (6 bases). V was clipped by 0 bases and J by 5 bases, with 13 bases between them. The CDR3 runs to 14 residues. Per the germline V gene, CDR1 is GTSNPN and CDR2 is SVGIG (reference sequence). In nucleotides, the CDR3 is TGTGCCTGGAGTGTGGCGGGGTCCGGGGAGACCCAGTACTTC. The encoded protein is CAWSVAGSGETQYF.

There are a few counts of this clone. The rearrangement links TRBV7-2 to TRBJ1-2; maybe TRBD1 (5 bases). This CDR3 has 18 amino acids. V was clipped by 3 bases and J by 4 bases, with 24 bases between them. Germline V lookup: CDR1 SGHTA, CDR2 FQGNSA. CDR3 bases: TGTGCCAGCAGCTTCCTGCCCTCGTTTGGGGGGGAGGTCTATGGCTACACCTTC. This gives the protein CASSFLPSFGGEVYGYTF.

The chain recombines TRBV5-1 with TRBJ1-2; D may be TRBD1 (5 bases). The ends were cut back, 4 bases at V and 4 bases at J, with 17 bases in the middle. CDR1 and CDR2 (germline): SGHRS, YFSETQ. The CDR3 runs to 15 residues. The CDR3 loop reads CASSLDTGRIYGYTF. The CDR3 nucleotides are TGCGCCAGCAGCCTGGACACAGGAAGAATCTATGGCTACACCTTC.

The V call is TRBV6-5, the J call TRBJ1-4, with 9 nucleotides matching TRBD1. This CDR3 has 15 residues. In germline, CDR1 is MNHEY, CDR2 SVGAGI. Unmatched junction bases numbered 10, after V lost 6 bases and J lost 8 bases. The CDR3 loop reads CASRDHRGRREKLFF. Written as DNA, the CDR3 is TGTGCCAGCAGGGATCACAGGGGGCGCAGGGAAAAACTGTTTTTT.

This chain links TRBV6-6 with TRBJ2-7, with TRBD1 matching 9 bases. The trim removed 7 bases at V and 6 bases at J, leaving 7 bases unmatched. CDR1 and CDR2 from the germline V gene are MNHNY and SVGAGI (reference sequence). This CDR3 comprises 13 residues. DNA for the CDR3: TGTGCCAGCACCATGGGACAGGGCATCGAGCAGTACTTC. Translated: CASTMGQGIEQYF.

The CDR3 DNA follows: TGTGCCAGCAGCTTGGACAGGGGGCCTTACAATGAGCAGTTCTTC. It yields the protein CASSLDRGPYNEQFF. The chain employs TRBV11-2 and TRBJ2-1; 11 nucleotides match TRBD1. Trimming removed 3 bases from V and 4 bases from J; junction bases left unmatched: 2. Germline V gene data show CDR1 as SGHAT and CDR2 as FQNNGV. This CDR3 is 15 amino acids long. Using reference TRBV11-2 and TRBJ2-1 for the parts outside the CDR3, the full variable domain is EAGVAQSPRYKIIEKRQSVAFWCNPISGHATLYWYQQILGQGPKLLIQFQNNGVVDDSQLPKDRFSAERLKGVDSTLKIQPAKLEDSAVYLCASSLDRGPYNEQFFGPGTRLTVL.

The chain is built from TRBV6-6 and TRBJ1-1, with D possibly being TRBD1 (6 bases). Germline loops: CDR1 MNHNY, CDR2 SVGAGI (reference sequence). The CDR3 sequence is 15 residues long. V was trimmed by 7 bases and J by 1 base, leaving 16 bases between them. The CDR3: CASIGRQEGNTEAFF. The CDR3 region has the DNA TGTGCCAGCATAGGTCGACAGGAAGGGAACACTGAAGCTTTCTTT.

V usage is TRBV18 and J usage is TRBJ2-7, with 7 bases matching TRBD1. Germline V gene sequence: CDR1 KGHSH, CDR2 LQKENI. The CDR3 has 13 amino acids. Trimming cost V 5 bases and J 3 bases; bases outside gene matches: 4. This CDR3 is CASSTGADYEQYF. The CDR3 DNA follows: TGTGCCAGCTCAACAGGGGCGGACTACGAGCAGTACTTC.

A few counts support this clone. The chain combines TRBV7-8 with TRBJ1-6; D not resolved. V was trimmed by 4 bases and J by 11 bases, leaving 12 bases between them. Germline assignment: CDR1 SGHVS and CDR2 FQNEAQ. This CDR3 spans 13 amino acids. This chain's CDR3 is CASSSRDVTPLHF. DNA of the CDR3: TGTGCCAGCAGCTCCCGAGATGTGACACCCCTCCACTTT.

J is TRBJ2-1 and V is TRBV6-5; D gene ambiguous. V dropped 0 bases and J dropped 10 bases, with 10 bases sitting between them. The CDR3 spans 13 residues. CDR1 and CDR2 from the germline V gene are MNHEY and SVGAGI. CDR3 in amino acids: CASSYSRAREQFF. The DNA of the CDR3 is TGTGCCAGCAGTTACTCGAGAGCGCGGGAGCAGTTCTTC.

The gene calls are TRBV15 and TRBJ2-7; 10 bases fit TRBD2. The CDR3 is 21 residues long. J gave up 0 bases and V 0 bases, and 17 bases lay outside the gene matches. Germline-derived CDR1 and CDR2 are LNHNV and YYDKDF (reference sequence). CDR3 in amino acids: CATSRDLLGLADLRGSYEQYF. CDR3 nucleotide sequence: TGTGCCACCAGCAGAGATCTTCTCGGACTAGCGGATCTCAGAGGCTCCTACGAGCAGTACTTC.